This TCR beta chain was recovered during a study of vaccination and CD4 T cells after COVID-19. Study-wide context: Overlapping peptides covering the spike proteins of SARS-CoV-2, HCoV-NL63, HCoV-OC43 and HCoV-229E were added to stimulate cells.

The Oncomine TCR Beta short-read assay was applied to DNA of cultured CD4+ T cells. TCRdb processed the PCR reads anew with MiXCR; each CDR3 protein has one entry. The data show about 14,000 distinct CDR3 sequences, with roughly 44% seen just once and around 15% held by the top ten. The treatment here: approximately nine-day PBMC culture with coronavirus spike peptide pools or control peptides (ViraFEST assay). Concerning this clonotype itself: Its antigen is still unknown.

The clonotype comes from a human donor who had recovered from COVID-19. The specimen sequenced was CD4+ T cells from blood, cultured in vitro.

The CDR3: CSASQGNSPLHF. CDR3 nucleotides: TGCAGTGCTTCCCAGGGCAATTCACCCCTCCACTTT. V and J are TRBV20-1 and TRBJ1-6; TRBD1 is a possible D gene (5 bases). Trimming cost V 5 bases and J 7 bases, with 9 bases left between them. CDR1 and CDR2 from the germline V gene are DFQATT and SNEGSKA (reference sequence). This CDR3 has 12 amino acids.